This T cell receptor beta chain was identified in a study of blood T cell repertoires in COVID-19. About the study: PBMCs, B-cell-depleted T cells, or T cells provided the cDNA or gDNA that made up the material.

The J segment lost 7 bases and the V segment lost 6 bases, leaving 5 bases of the junction unmatched. This CDR3 region has 14 residues. Germline values: CDR1 SNHLY, CDR2 FYNNEI. Profiling relied on immunoSEQ multiplex PCR, and the TCRdb table lists in-frame clones only, not all of them. The repertoire has around 170,000 clones, about 88% of them found once; the top ten carry roughly 24%. The receptor was isolated from a man in his sixties with acute or convalescent COVID-19. The sequenced material came from peripheral blood. The rearrangement links TRBV2 to TRBJ2-1; 11 bases line up with TRBD1. CDR3 residues: CASRRGQGENEQFF. Written as DNA, the CDR3 is TGTGCCAGCAGGCGGGGACAGGGGGAAAATGAGCAGTTCTTC.